Listed below are T cell receptor beta chains from one sample, sequenced in a study of cytomegalovirus exposure and HLA in healthy donors. Generated by immunoSEQ multiplex PCR, the TCRdb table keeps only in-frame clones and is missing some. The sample lists approximately 170,000 clones, roughly 80% occurring once. The sequenced sample consisted of PBMCs. These receptors were obtained from a male donor in good health and CMV-seronegative. CDR3s include the opening cysteine and the closing phenylalanine or tryptophan. The D gene is left open where the match is weak. Rows may omit the clone size; those that give it use once, few, many or a size class.

J	D	length	V	size	DNA	CDR3
TRBJ1-6	-	16	TRBV4-3	once	TGCGCCAGCAGCCAAGGACGGACAGCTTATAATTCACCCCTCCACTTT	CASSQGRTAYNSPLHF
TRBJ1-6	-	14	TRBV18	-	TGTGCCAGCTCACCCACCGGAGGCAGTTCAGCCCTCCACTTT	CASSPTGGSSALHF
TRBJ2-7	TRBD1	16	TRBV10-3	-	TGTGCCATCAGTGAGCCCGGGACAGGGTCTCTTTACGAGCAGTACTTC	CAISEPGTGSLYEQYF
TRBJ2-5	TRBD2	13	TRBV10-3	-	TGTGCCAGCCTAGCGGGAGTCGGAGAGACCCAGTACTTC	CASLAGVGETQYF
TRBJ2-3	-	14	TRBV6-5	-	TGTGCCAGCAGTTACTCCTTTTCGACAGATACGCAGTATTTT	CASSYSFSTDTQYF
TRBJ1-1	TRBD1	15	TRBV4-3	-	TGCGCCAGCAGCCAAGATGGGACAGCGAACACTGAAGCTTTCTTT	CASSQDGTANTEAFF
TRBJ2-7	-	16	TRBV4-2	-	TGTGCCAGCAGCCAAGATCGTGAGACAGTCTCCTACGAGCAGTACTTC	CASSQDRETVSYEQYF
TRBJ1-5	-	14	TRBV19	-	TGTGCCAGTAGTATTGCAGGGAGCAATCAGCCCCAGCATTTT	CASSIAGSNQPQHF
TRBJ1-1	-	15	TRBV18	-	TGTGCCAGCTCACCAGTGACAGTCATGAACACTGAAGCTTTCTTT	CASSPVTVMNTEAFF
TRBJ2-5	TRBD2	16	TRBV5-4	-	TGTGCCAGCAGCGGCGGTCTAGCGGGACTTTACGAGACCCAGTACTTC	CASSGGLAGLYETQYF
TRBJ1-4	-	12	TRBV28	-	TGTGCCAGCAACCGAGGGATTGAAAAACTGTTTTTT	CASNRGIEKLFF
TRBJ1-4	-	14	TRBV7-2	-	TGTGCCAGCAGATGGACAGCCCGTAATGAAAAACTGTTTTTT	CASRWTARNEKLFF
TRBJ2-7	TRBD1	14	TRBV2	-	TGTGCCAGCAGGCGGACAGGGGGCCGATACGAGCAGTACTTC	CASRRTGGRYEQYF
TRBJ1-3	-	15	TRBV4-2	few	TGTGCCAGCAGCCCTCCGGACACCTCTGGAAACACCATATATTTT	CASSPPDTSGNTIYF
TRBJ1-2	TRBD1	13	TRBV5-1	-	TGCGCCAGCAGCGGCGGGACAGGGGATGGCTACACCTTC	CASSGGTGDGYTF
TRBJ2-7	TRBD1	11	TRBV30	-	TGTGCCTCCGGACAGGCCCACGAGCAGTACTTC	CASGQAHEQYF
TRBJ2-2	-	15	TRBV6-5	-	TGTGCCAGCAGTACCACTCCAGGGGGGACCGGGGAGCTGTTTTTT	CASSTTPGGTGELFF
TRBJ2-4	-	16	TRBV5-5	-	TGTGCCAGCAGCCTAGCGACCCACGTAGCCAAAAACATTCAGTACTTC	CASSLATHVAKNIQYF
TRBJ1-2	TRBD1	16	TRBV9	few	TGTGCCAGCAGCGTAGAGGGGACAGGGATTAACTATGGCTACACCTTC	CASSVEGTGINYGYTF
TRBJ2-5	-	14	TRBV19	-	TGTGCCAGTAGTACTGTCGGACTAATAGAGACCCAGTACTTC	CASSTVGLIETQYF
TRBJ2-4	-	17	TRBV9	-	TGTGCCAGCAGCGTAGATACGGCTAGTGGTGTCAAAAACATTCAGTACTTC	CASSVDTASGVKNIQYF
TRBJ2-3	-	15	TRBV7-7	-	TGTGCTAGCAGCTTAGGGGCTAGCGGCACAGATACGCAGTATTTT	CASSLGASGTDTQYF
TRBJ2-5	TRBD2	16	TRBV11-2	once	TGTGCCAGCAGCTTAAGGACTAGCGGGAATGTAGAGACCCAGTACTTC	CASSLRTSGNVETQYF
TRBJ2-7	TRBD2	14	TRBV19	-	TGTGCCAGTAGTTCTTCTAGCGGCCCCTACGAGCAGTACTTC	CASSSSSGPYEQYF
TRBJ2-7	TRBD2	15	TRBV6-5	-	TGTGCCAGCAGTTACGATGGGACTAGCTCCTACGAGCAGTACTTC	CASSYDGTSSYEQYF
TRBJ2-1	-	13	TRBV5-4	-	TGTGCCAGCAGCTTTGCAGGGTACAATGAGCAGTTCTTC	CASSFAGYNEQFF
TRBJ2-7	TRBD1	13	TRBV9	-	TGTGCCAGCAGCGATGACAGGGACTACGAGCAGTACTTC	CASSDDRDYEQYF
TRBJ2-1	-	14	TRBV5-4	once	TGTGCCAGCAGCAACAGGGCCCGAGGGGGTGAGCAGTTCTTC	CASSNRARGGEQFF
TRBJ2-3	-	16	TRBV7-3	-	TGTGCCAGCAGCTTAACGACGGCGGCCCGCACAGATACGCAGTATTTT	CASSLTTAARTDTQYF
TRBJ1-1	-	12	TRBV5-6	-	TGTGCCAGCAGCTTTACAGGCACTGAAGCTTTCTTT	CASSFTGTEAFF
TRBJ1-1	-	14	TRBV6-6	few	TGTGCCAGCAGCCGCCCGGGGGGCAACACTGAAGCTTTCTTT	CASSRPGGNTEAFF
TRBJ2-7	TRBD2	14	TRBV5-4	-	TGTGCCAGCAGCCCCGGGGGGGGAGGCTACGAGCAGTACTTC	CASSPGGGGYEQYF
TRBJ2-7	-	14	TRBV15	-	TGTGCCACCAGGGACACTAAGAGCTCCTACGAGCAGTACTTC	CATRDTKSSYEQYF
TRBJ2-2	TRBD2	15	TRBV7-2	-	TGTGCCAGCAGCTTGCAGGGAGGGGACACCGGGGAGCTGTTTTTT	CASSLQGGDTGELFF
TRBJ2-2	TRBD1	15	TRBV5-6	-	TGTGCCAGCAGCTGGGACAGGGGGTTCACCGGGGAGCTGTTTTTT	CASSWDRGFTGELFF
TRBJ1-1	-	11	TRBV28	-	TGTGCCAGCAGTATAGGGGTCTTCGCTTTCTTT	CASSIGVFAFF
TRBJ2-5	-	13	TRBV5-1	-	TGCGCCAGCAGCTTGCGGTTCCAAGAGACCCAGTACTTC	CASSLRFQETQYF
TRBJ1-1	TRBD1	12	TRBV7-2	-	TGTGCCAGCAGCCTTGACAGGGGTGTAGCTTTCTTT	CASSLDRGVAFF